This TCR beta chain was captured in a study of blood T cells in healthy people across ages. It was with a sample-barcoded 5' primer and a J-beta primer mix that a second PCR of roughly 7 to 12 cycles was run. CDR3-containing paired-end reads numbered at least 2.5 million in each sample. Using its own MiXCR run on the 5' RACE reads, TCRdb lists one record per CDR3 protein. This table has 1.5 million to 2 million distinct CDR3 sequences, about 50% appearing once. The donors, aged about 6 to 95, were healthy Caucasians from Russia. This clonotype was observed a handful of times. The sequence was obtained from a woman aged 35 to 49 in good health. The sample was blood.

CDR3: CSASLYRDSPLHF. As DNA, the CDR3 is TGCAGTGCTTCTTTGTACCGCGATTCACCCCTCCACTTT. The chain recombines TRBV20-1 with TRBJ1-6; D is uncertain. This CDR3 contains 13 residues. Germline values: CDR1 DFQATT, CDR2 SNEGSKA (reference sequence). The ends were cut back, 5 bases at V and 8 bases at J, with 13 bases in the middle.